Detailed here is one T cell receptor (beta chain). Its specificity is unknown. This clone may be a read error of a much larger clone one base away. CDR3 length equals 17 residues. V lost 4 bases, J lost 11 bases, and 13 bases stayed unmatched. CDR1 LGHDT and CDR2 YNNKEL come from the germline V gene (reference sequence). The data originate from a study of blood T cells in healthy people across ages. Sample-barcoded 5' priming and a J-beta primer mix drove a second PCR of roughly 7 to 11 cycles. Via MiXCR, TCRdb re-called the 5' RACE reads, giving one row per CDR3 protein. This sample has hundreds of thousands of distinct CDR3 sequences, with about 30% found just once. Study-level results: The recorded TCR beta diversity per million T cells decreased in a roughly linear manner with age.

This receptor was taken from a woman older than 75 in good health. This chain joins TRBV3-1 and TRBJ2-5; TRBD2 agrees at 16 bases. The sample consisted of blood. The CDR3 DNA reads TGTGCCAGCAGCCCGGGACTAGCGGGGGGGCTGAGGAATGAGCAGTACTTC. It translates to CASSPGLAGGLRNEQYF.